Shown below are 10 T cell receptor beta chains from a single sample sequenced in a study of blood T cell repertoires in COVID-19. Data came from immunoSEQ multiplex PCR; TCRdb stores just in-frame clones and leaves some out. Found here are a few hundred thousand clones, more than 70% of them singletons; the top ten hold 1% to 1.5%. The source material was peripheral blood. These receptors all stem from a woman in her forties or fifties with acute or convalescent COVID-19.

The chain links TRBV4-1 to TRBJ1-1; D is undetermined. V lost 3 bases, J lost 1 base, and 15 bases lay in between. The germline V gene encodes CDR1 MGHRA and CDR2 YSYEKL. The CDR3 consists of 16 residues. In DNA form, the CDR3 reads TGCGCCAGCAGCCAGAAATATTCTTCGGGGAACACTGAAGCTTTCTTT. Translating it yields CASSQKYSSGNTEAFF.

This clone was counted only a few times. The chain joins TRBV6-1 to TRBJ2-3; 12 bases are shared with TRBD1. CDR1 MNHNS and CDR2 SASEGT come from the germline V gene. V trimming: 2 bases; J trimming: 6 bases; junction bases outside the gene matches: 9. The CDR3 is 17 amino acids. CDR3 in amino acids: CASSERIGTGGLDTQYF. CDR3 DNA sequence: TGTGCCAGCAGTGAACGTATCGGGACAGGGGGCTTGGATACGCAGTATTTT.

The J gene is TRBJ2-3, the V gene TRBV5-4; 8 bases fit TRBD1. Germline CDR1 reads SGHNT; CDR2 reads YYREEE (reference sequence). J gave up 4 bases and V 4 bases, and 8 bases lay outside the gene matches. The CDR3 spans 15 residues. The chain's CDR3 is CASSPSGGTADTQYF. CDR3 DNA sequence: TGTGCCAGCAGCCCCTCAGGGGGCACCGCAGATACGCAGTATTTT.

V and J are TRBV9 and TRBJ1-4; D is undetermined. Looked up from germline, CDR1 is SGDLS and CDR2 is YYNGEE. The CDR3 is made up of 13 amino acids. Deletions cut 3 bases from V and 6 bases from J, with 9 bases between. Written as DNA, the CDR3 is TGTGCCAGCAGCGAAGACACCGATGAAAAACTGTTTTTT. This translates into CASSEDTDEKLFF.

This clone was seen just once. The chain couples TRBV29-1 to TRBJ2-1, with a weak D call TRBD2 (5 bases). Germline CDR1 and CDR2: SQVTM and ANQGSEA. V lost 1 base, J lost 3 bases, and 13 bases lay in between. This CDR3 spans 15 amino acids. CDR3 amino acids: CSVEGPLADYNEQFF. The CDR3 nucleotides are TGCAGCGTTGAAGGCCCCCTAGCAGACTACAATGAGCAGTTCTTC.

J is TRBJ1-1 and V is TRBV27; D uncertain. Germline V gives CDR1 MNHEY, CDR2 SMNVEV (reference sequence). The CDR3 is made up of 14 amino acids. Trimming shortened V by 5 bases and J by 8 bases, and 18 bases separated the two germline ends. This CDR3 reads CASSPKPRPSEAFF. CDR3 in DNA: TGTGCCAGCAGTCCCAAGCCTAGGCCTTCCGAAGCTTTCTTT.

The rearrangement joins TRBV29-1 to TRBJ2-7, with a weak D call TRBD1 (6 bases). V lost 6 bases and J 3 bases, leaving 15 bases between the germline ends. Germline V gives CDR1 SQVTM, CDR2 ANQGSEA. CDR3 length equals 13 residues. CDR3 nucleotides: TGCAGCGTCCTCACCCCGGACAGCTACGAGCAGTACTTC. Protein sequence: CSVLTPDSYEQYF.

This sequence joins TRBV5-1 and TRBJ1-1; D gene ambiguous. The germline V gene encodes CDR1 SGHRS and CDR2 YFSETQ. Between the trimmed V and J ends, which lost 4 bases and 4 bases, there was a span of 11 bases. The CDR3 has 13 amino acids. In DNA form, the CDR3 reads TGCGCCAGCAGCCGGGGATACGGCACTGAAGCTTTCTTT. This sequence encodes CASSRGYGTEAFF.

V usage is TRBV7-2 and J usage is TRBJ2-7; 7 nucleotides line up with TRBD1. CDR3 size: 14 residues. The germline gives CDR1 SGHTA, CDR2 FQGNSA. V lost 4 bases to trimming and J lost 9 bases; unmatched junction nucleotides: 12. CDR3 DNA sequence: TGTGCCAGCAGCTCCGACAGGGTGAGTGGCCTGCAGTACGTC. Protein product: CASSSDRVSGLQYV.

This sequence joins TRBV3-1 (or the pseudogene TRBV3-2) and TRBJ1-1; possible D gene TRBD1, 5 bases. The CDR3 loop spans 15 amino acids. V was trimmed by 0 bases and J by 5 bases, leaving 13 bases between them. Looked up from germline, CDR1 is LGHDT and CDR2 is YNNKEL (reference sequence). The CDR3 protein is CASSQDGGGRTEAFF. The CDR3 coding sequence is TGTGCCAGCAGCCAAGATGGGGGAGGGAGAACTGAAGCTTTCTTT.